The 2 T cell receptor beta chains in this list originate from one sample, sequenced in a study of T-cell reconstitution after alpha-beta-depleted transplantation in children. The TCRbeta library incorporated unique molecular identifiers. TCRdb re-called the PCR reads with MiXCR, one entry per CDR3 protein. The sample records some 290,000 distinct CDR3 sequences, nearly 10% being singletons. This sample comprised PBMCs from the stem cell graft donor, obtained from the stem cell graft. These receptors all come from a human donor who donated a stem cell graft to a child with SCID.

This clonotype was counted at least ten times. The chain has TRBV7-8 and TRBJ2-1; a possible D gene is TRBD1 (6 bases). Germline V lookup: CDR1 SGHVS, CDR2 FQNEAQ. The V gene lost 1 base and the J gene lost 3 bases, with 7 bases spanning the gap. This CDR3 contains 14 residues. The CDR3 loop is CASSLGTVYNEQFF. The CDR3, as DNA: TGTGCCAGCAGCTTAGGGACAGTCTACAATGAGCAGTTCTTC.

This clonotype appeared a few times. This chain links TRBV27 with TRBJ2-1, with 9 bases identical to TRBD2. J gave up 6 bases and V 6 bases, and 3 bases lay outside the gene matches. CDR1 and CDR2 from the germline V gene are MNHEY and SMNVEV (reference sequence). The CDR3 extends over 13 amino acids. CDR3: CASRRGGFNEQFF. In nucleotides, the CDR3 is TGTGCCAGCAGGCGGGGGGGCTTCAATGAGCAGTTCTTC.